Listed below are T cell receptor beta chains from one sample, sequenced in a study of beta chain features in type 1 diabetes. Method: immunoSEQ multiplex PCR; TCRdb's copy keeps in-frame clones and lacks some. Here the sample spans 300,000 to 350,000 clones, about a tenth being singletons. What was sequenced was central memory CD4+ T cells from blood. Receptors were obtained from a man aged 30-40 years with type 1 diabetes. Each CDR3 is given with its conserved first and last residue. A D gene is named only where the DNA matches it firmly. Size is stated for part of the rows, as once, few or many counts, or as a class when the clone is expanded.

cdr3_aa: CASSVGRELAKNIQYF; cdr3_nt: TGTGCCAGCAGCGTAGGGAGGGAACTAGCCAAAAACATTCAGTACTTC; v_call: TRBV9; d_call: NA; clone_size: few; j_call: TRBJ2-4
cdr3_aa: CASSLGPPPYEQYF; cdr3_nt: TGTGCCAGCAGCTTAGGGCCACCTCCCTACGAGCAGTACTTC; v_call: TRBV7-2; d_call: NA; clone_size: NA; j_call: TRBJ2-7
cdr3_aa: CASSVEPSHDEQFF; cdr3_nt: TGTGCCAGCAGCGTAGAACCTAGCCACGATGAGCAGTTCTTC; v_call: TRBV9; d_call: NA; clone_size: few; j_call: TRBJ2-1
cdr3_aa: CSVEIGANTEAFF; cdr3_nt: TGCAGCGTTGAAATAGGCGCTAACACTGAAGCTTTCTTT; v_call: TRBV29-1; d_call: NA; clone_size: NA; j_call: TRBJ1-1
cdr3_aa: CASSFPEEETQYF; cdr3_nt: TGCGCCAGCAGCTTCCCAGAGGAAGAGACCCAGTACTTC; v_call: TRBV5-1; d_call: NA; clone_size: few; j_call: TRBJ2-5
cdr3_aa: CASSPPSTGINEQYF; cdr3_nt: TGTGCCAGCAGCCCCCCTTCGACAGGAATCAACGAGCAGTACTTC; v_call: TRBV6-5; d_call: NA; clone_size: few; j_call: TRBJ2-7
cdr3_aa: CASSPRDLNYGYTF; cdr3_nt: TGTGCCAGCAGCCCCCGGGATCTTAACTATGGCTACACCTTC; v_call: TRBV7-8; d_call: NA; clone_size: few; j_call: TRBJ1-2
cdr3_aa: CASSSHEGGELFF; cdr3_nt: TGTGCCAGCAGTTCGCACGAGGGCGGGGAGCTGTTTTTT; v_call: TRBV6-6; d_call: NA; clone_size: few; j_call: TRBJ2-2
cdr3_aa: CASSYGRSPLHF; cdr3_nt: TGTGCCAGCAGCTATGGTCGTTCTCCCCTCCACTTT; v_call: TRBV27; d_call: NA; clone_size: few; j_call: TRBJ1-6
cdr3_aa: CASSPVRPGQGHYEQYF; cdr3_nt: TGTGCCAGCAGCCCCGTAAGACCGGGACAGGGGCACTACGAGCAGTACTTC; v_call: TRBV11-2; d_call: TRBD1; clone_size: few; j_call: TRBJ2-7
cdr3_aa: CASSSQGAANTEAFF; cdr3_nt: TGTGCCAGCAGTTCGCAGGGGGCGGCGAACACTGAAGCTTTCTTT; v_call: TRBV28; d_call: TRBD1; clone_size: few; j_call: TRBJ1-1
cdr3_aa: CSVEGGLTTNEQFF; cdr3_nt: TGCAGCGTTGAGGGGGGACTAACCACCAATGAGCAGTTCTTC; v_call: TRBV29-1; d_call: TRBD2; clone_size: few; j_call: TRBJ2-1
cdr3_aa: CASSQGQADQETQYF; cdr3_nt: TGTGCCAGCAGCCAAGGGCAGGCCGACCAAGAGACCCAGTACTTC; v_call: TRBV11-3; d_call: NA; clone_size: few; j_call: TRBJ2-5
cdr3_aa: CASSLGLAGGTDTQYF; cdr3_nt: TGTGCCAGCAGCTTGGGTCTAGCGGGAGGTACAGATACGCAGTATTTT; v_call: TRBV5-4; d_call: TRBD2; clone_size: few; j_call: TRBJ2-3
cdr3_aa: CASSLSETGVTGELFF; cdr3_nt: TGTGCTAGCAGCTTATCCGAGACAGGGGTTACCGGGGAGCTGTTTTTT; v_call: TRBV7-7; d_call: TRBD1; clone_size: few; j_call: TRBJ2-2
cdr3_aa: CASSESQASGGQETQYF; cdr3_nt: TGTGCCAGCAGTGAATCCCAGGCTAGCGGGGGACAAGAGACCCAGTACTTC; v_call: TRBV25-1; d_call: TRBD2; clone_size: few; j_call: TRBJ2-5
cdr3_aa: CASSSRGGGNSPLHF; cdr3_nt: TGTGCCAGCAGCTCCCGAGGAGGGGGAAATTCACCCCTCCACTTT; v_call: TRBV5-4; d_call: NA; clone_size: few; j_call: TRBJ1-6
cdr3_aa: CASSEWTSGARTDTQYF; cdr3_nt: TGCGCCAGCAGCGAGTGGACTAGCGGGGCGCGCACAGATACGCAGTATTTT; v_call: TRBV5-1; d_call: TRBD2; clone_size: many; j_call: TRBJ2-3
cdr3_aa: CASSDLGGGAKNIQYF; cdr3_nt: TGTGCCAGCAGTGATCTAGGCGGGGGAGCCAAAAACATTCAGTACTTC; v_call: TRBV6-1; d_call: TRBD2; clone_size: few; j_call: TRBJ2-4
cdr3_aa: CASSLTIKEQPQHF; cdr3_nt: TGTGCCAGCAGCTTAACGATTAAGGAACAGCCCCAGCATTTT; v_call: TRBV7-2; d_call: NA; clone_size: NA; j_call: TRBJ1-5
cdr3_aa: CASSAGGSMNEQFF; cdr3_nt: TGTGCCAGCAGCGCTGGGGGCTCAATGAATGAGCAGTTCTTC; v_call: TRBV28; d_call: NA; clone_size: few; j_call: TRBJ2-1
cdr3_aa: CASSDRVGATQYF; cdr3_nt: TGTGCCAGCAGCGACAGGGTAGGGGCGACCCAGTACTTC; v_call: TRBV9; d_call: NA; clone_size: NA; j_call: TRBJ2-5
cdr3_aa: CASSPPHRGKETQYF; cdr3_nt: TGTGCCAGCAGTCCCCCCCACAGGGGGAAAGAGACCCAGTACTTC; v_call: TRBV25-1; d_call: TRBD1; clone_size: few; j_call: TRBJ2-5
cdr3_aa: CASSQGWGLYNEQFF; cdr3_nt: TGTGCCAGCAGCCAGGGGTGGGGACTATACAATGAGCAGTTCTTC; v_call: TRBV7-2; d_call: NA; clone_size: NA; j_call: TRBJ2-1
cdr3_aa: CASSETRNTEAFF; cdr3_nt: TGTGCCAGCAGTGAGACAAGAAACACTGAAGCTTTCTTT; v_call: TRBV6-5; d_call: NA; clone_size: NA; j_call: TRBJ1-1
cdr3_aa: CASSTTRDAYGYTF; cdr3_nt: TGTGCCAGTAGTACTACGCGGGACGCCTATGGCTACACCTTC; v_call: TRBV19; d_call: NA; clone_size: few; j_call: TRBJ1-2
cdr3_aa: CASMRRGHTEAFF; cdr3_nt: TGTGCCAGCATGCGTCGGGGGCACACTGAAGCTTTCTTT; v_call: TRBV27; d_call: NA; clone_size: NA; j_call: TRBJ1-1
cdr3_aa: CASSLDPSGEDEQFF; cdr3_nt: TGTGCCAGCAGCTTAGATCCTAGCGGGGAGGATGAGCAGTTCTTC; v_call: TRBV11-2; d_call: TRBD2; clone_size: NA; j_call: TRBJ2-1
cdr3_aa: CASSPTGQAVDEQFF; cdr3_nt: TGTGCCAGCAGCCCCACGGGACAGGCCGTCGATGAGCAGTTCTTC; v_call: TRBV7-9; d_call: TRBD1; clone_size: many; j_call: TRBJ2-1
cdr3_aa: CASSLGGTAPYEQYF; cdr3_nt: TGCGCCAGCAGCTTGGGCGGGACAGCTCCCTACGAGCAGTACTTC; v_call: TRBV5-1; d_call: NA; clone_size: NA; j_call: TRBJ2-7
cdr3_aa: CSVQSRSTAYNEQFF; cdr3_nt: TGCAGCGTCCAATCCAGGAGTACGGCCTACAATGAGCAGTTCTTC; v_call: TRBV29-1; d_call: NA; clone_size: few; j_call: TRBJ2-1
cdr3_aa: CASSPHPAGTGVSPLHF; cdr3_nt: TGTGCCAGCAGCCCCCACCCCGCCGGGACAGGGGTTTCACCCCTCCACTTT; v_call: TRBV7-2; d_call: TRBD1; clone_size: NA; j_call: TRBJ1-6
cdr3_aa: CSAQGNGNTIYF; cdr3_nt: TGCAGCGCACAGGGGAATGGAAACACCATATATTTT; v_call: TRBV29-1; d_call: TRBD1; clone_size: few; j_call: TRBJ1-3
cdr3_aa: CASSFDVGHSTDTQYF; cdr3_nt: TGTGCCAGCAGCTTTGACGTCGGACATAGCACAGATACGCAGTATTTT; v_call: TRBV5-6; d_call: NA; clone_size: NA; j_call: TRBJ2-3
cdr3_aa: CASSPTGGGTGISTEAFF; cdr3_nt: TGTGCCAGCAGCCCCACTGGGGGGGGGACAGGGATAAGCACTGAAGCTTTCTTT; v_call: TRBV7-9; d_call: TRBD1; clone_size: few; j_call: TRBJ1-1
cdr3_aa: CASSESGAGVDNEQFF; cdr3_nt: TGCGCCAGCAGTGAGTCTGGAGCGGGGGTAGACAATGAGCAGTTCTTC; v_call: TRBV10-1; d_call: TRBD2; clone_size: many; j_call: TRBJ2-1
cdr3_aa: CASSRDREGNSPLHF; cdr3_nt: TGTGCCAGCAGCCGGGACAGGGAGGGAAATTCACCCCTCCACTTT; v_call: TRBV2; d_call: TRBD1; clone_size: NA; j_call: TRBJ1-6
cdr3_aa: CASRGDNTEAFF; cdr3_nt: TGCGCCAGCAGAGGAGACAACACTGAAGCTTTCTTT; v_call: TRBV5-1; d_call: NA; clone_size: NA; j_call: TRBJ1-1
cdr3_aa: CASSQGQDRGRSPLHF; cdr3_nt: TGCGCCAGCAGCCAAGGGCAGGACAGGGGTCGTTCACCCCTCCACTTT; v_call: TRBV4-3; d_call: TRBD1; clone_size: NA; j_call: TRBJ1-6
cdr3_aa: CASSSSGSNYGYTF; cdr3_nt: TGTGCCAGCAGTTCATCAGGCAGTAACTATGGCTACACCTTC; v_call: TRBV28; d_call: NA; clone_size: few; j_call: TRBJ1-2
cdr3_aa: CASSPVGGDEQFF; cdr3_nt: TGTGCCAGCAGCCCCGTAGGGGGTGATGAGCAGTTCTTC; v_call: TRBV7-2; d_call: NA; clone_size: few; j_call: TRBJ2-1
cdr3_aa: CASSQGQGGQPQHF; cdr3_nt: TGTGCCAGCAGCCAAGGACAGGGAGGGCAGCCCCAGCATTTT; v_call: TRBV7-9; d_call: TRBD1; clone_size: few; j_call: TRBJ1-5
cdr3_aa: CASSERGTDTQYF; cdr3_nt: TGTGCCAGCAGTGAACGGGGCACAGATACGCAGTATTTT; v_call: TRBV2; d_call: NA; clone_size: few; j_call: TRBJ2-3
cdr3_aa: CASSPGGSGGARIQYF; cdr3_nt: TGTGCCAGCAGTCCGGGAGGAAGCGGGGGGGCTCGCATTCAGTACTTC; v_call: TRBV28; d_call: TRBD2; clone_size: few; j_call: TRBJ2-4
cdr3_aa: CASSPGGENTEAFF; cdr3_nt: TGTGCCAGCAGCCCCGGTGGGGAGAACACTGAAGCTTTCTTT; v_call: TRBV21-1; d_call: NA; clone_size: NA; j_call: TRBJ1-1
cdr3_aa: CATQDRGRSYEQYF; cdr3_nt: TGTGCCACCCAGGACAGGGGAAGATCCTACGAGCAGTACTTC; v_call: TRBV10-3; d_call: TRBD1; clone_size: few; j_call: TRBJ2-7
cdr3_aa: CASSSQVNTEAFF; cdr3_nt: TGTGCCAGCAGCAGTCAGGTGAACACTGAAGCTTTCTTT; v_call: TRBV5-6; d_call: NA; clone_size: NA; j_call: TRBJ1-1
cdr3_aa: CSVKKGVNLNIQYF; cdr3_nt: TGCAGCGTCAAAAAGGGGGTAAATCTGAACATTCAGTACTTC; v_call: TRBV29-1; d_call: NA; clone_size: NA; j_call: TRBJ2-4
cdr3_aa: CASSLGGGLETQYF; cdr3_nt: TGTGCCAGCAGCTTAGGAGGCGGACTAGAGACCCAGTACTTC; v_call: TRBV7-2; d_call: NA; clone_size: NA; j_call: TRBJ2-5
cdr3_aa: CASSLGWNTEAFF; cdr3_nt: TGTGCCAGCAGCTTAGGGTGGAACACTGAAGCTTTCTTT; v_call: TRBV11-2; d_call: NA; clone_size: NA; j_call: TRBJ1-1
cdr3_aa: CASSSGPGETQYF; cdr3_nt: TGCGCCAGCAGCTCGGGGCCTGGGGAGACCCAGTACTTC; v_call: TRBV5-1; d_call: NA; clone_size: NA; j_call: TRBJ2-5
cdr3_aa: CASSEGGAKGGQPQHF; cdr3_nt: TGTGCCAGCAGTGAAGGAGGCGCTAAAGGGGGTCAGCCCCAGCATTTT; v_call: TRBV2; d_call: NA; clone_size: NA; j_call: TRBJ1-5
cdr3_aa: CSVSIPPGQAGYGYTF; cdr3_nt: TGCAGCGTTTCAATACCCCCGGGACAGGCCGGCTATGGCTACACCTTC; v_call: TRBV29-1; d_call: TRBD1; clone_size: NA; j_call: TRBJ1-2
cdr3_aa: CASSLRGPHVDSPLHF; cdr3_nt: TGTGCCAGCAGCCTCCGGGGTCCCCACGTTGATTCACCCCTCCACTTT; v_call: TRBV7-2; d_call: NA; clone_size: NA; j_call: TRBJ1-6
cdr3_aa: CASSQYQQGVSGANVLTF; cdr3_nt: TGTGCCAGCAGCCAATACCAACAGGGAGTCTCTGGGGCCAACGTCCTGACTTTC; v_call: TRBV7-2; d_call: NA; clone_size: NA; j_call: TRBJ2-6